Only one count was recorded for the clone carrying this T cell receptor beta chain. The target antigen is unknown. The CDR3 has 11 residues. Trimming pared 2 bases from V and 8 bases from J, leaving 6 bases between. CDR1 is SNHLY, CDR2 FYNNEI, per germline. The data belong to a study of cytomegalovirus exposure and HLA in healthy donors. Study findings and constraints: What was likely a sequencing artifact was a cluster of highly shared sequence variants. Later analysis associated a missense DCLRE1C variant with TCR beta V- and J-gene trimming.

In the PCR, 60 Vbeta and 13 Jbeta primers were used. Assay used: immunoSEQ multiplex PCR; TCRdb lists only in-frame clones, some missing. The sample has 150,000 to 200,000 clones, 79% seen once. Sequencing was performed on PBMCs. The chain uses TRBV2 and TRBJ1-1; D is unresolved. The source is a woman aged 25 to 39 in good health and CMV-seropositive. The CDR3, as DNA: TGTGCCAGCAGTGAATCGTTAGAAGCTTTCTTT. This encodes CASSESLEAFF. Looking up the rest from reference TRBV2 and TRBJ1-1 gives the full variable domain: EPEVTQTPSHQVTQMGQEVILRCVPISNHLYFYWYRQILGQKVEFLVSFYNNEISEKSEIFDDQFSVERPDGSNFTLKIRSTKLEDSAMYFCASSESLEAFFGQGTRLTVV.